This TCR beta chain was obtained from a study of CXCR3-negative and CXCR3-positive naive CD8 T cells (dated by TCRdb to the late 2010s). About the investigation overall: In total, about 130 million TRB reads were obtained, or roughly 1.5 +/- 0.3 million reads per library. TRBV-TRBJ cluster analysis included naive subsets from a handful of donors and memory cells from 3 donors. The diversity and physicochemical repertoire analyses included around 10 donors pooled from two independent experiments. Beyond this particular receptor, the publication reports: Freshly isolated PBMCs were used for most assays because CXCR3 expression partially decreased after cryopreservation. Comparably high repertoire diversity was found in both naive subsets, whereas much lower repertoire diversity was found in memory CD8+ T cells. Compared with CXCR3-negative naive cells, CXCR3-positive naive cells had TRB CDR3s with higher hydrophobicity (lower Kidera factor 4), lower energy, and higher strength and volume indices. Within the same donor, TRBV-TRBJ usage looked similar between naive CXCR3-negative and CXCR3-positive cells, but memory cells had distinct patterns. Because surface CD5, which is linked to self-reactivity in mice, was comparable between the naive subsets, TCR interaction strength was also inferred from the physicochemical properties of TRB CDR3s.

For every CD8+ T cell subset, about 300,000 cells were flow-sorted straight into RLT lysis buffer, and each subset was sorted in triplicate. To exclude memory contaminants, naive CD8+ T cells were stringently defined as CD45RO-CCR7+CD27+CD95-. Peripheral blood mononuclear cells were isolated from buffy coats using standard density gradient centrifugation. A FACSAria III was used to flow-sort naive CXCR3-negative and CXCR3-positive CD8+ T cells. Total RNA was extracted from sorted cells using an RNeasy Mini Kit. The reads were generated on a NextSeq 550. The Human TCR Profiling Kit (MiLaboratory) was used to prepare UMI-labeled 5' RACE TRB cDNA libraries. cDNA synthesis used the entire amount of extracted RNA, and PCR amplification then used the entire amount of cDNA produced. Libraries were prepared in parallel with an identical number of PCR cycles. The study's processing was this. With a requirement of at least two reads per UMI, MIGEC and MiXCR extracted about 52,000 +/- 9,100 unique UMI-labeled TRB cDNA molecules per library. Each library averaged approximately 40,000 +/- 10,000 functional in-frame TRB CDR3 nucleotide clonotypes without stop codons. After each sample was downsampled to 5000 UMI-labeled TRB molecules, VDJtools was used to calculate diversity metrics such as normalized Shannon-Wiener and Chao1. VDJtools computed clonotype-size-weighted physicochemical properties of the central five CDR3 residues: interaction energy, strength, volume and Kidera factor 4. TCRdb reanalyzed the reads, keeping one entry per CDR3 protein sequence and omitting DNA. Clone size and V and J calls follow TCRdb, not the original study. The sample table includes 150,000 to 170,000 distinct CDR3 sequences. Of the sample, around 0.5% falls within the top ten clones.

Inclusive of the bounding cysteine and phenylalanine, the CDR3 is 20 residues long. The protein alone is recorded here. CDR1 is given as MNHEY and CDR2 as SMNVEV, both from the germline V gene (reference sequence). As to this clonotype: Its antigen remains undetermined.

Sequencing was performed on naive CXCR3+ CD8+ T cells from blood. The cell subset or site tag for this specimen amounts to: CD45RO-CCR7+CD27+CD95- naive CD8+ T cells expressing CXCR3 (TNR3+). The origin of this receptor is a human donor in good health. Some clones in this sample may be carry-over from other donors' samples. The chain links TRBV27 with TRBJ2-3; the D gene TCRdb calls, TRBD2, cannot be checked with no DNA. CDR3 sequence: CASSSLPGLAGGPVTDTQYF.